This TCR beta chain was sequenced in a study of CD8 T cells in ankylosing spondylitis. Findings and caveats of the study: A motif of 7 to 9 highly homologous TCR beta variants was seen as apparently characteristic of ankylosing spondylitis blood.

The junction had 16 bases not matched to a gene; V was cut back by 5 bases and J by 10 bases. This CDR3 contains 16 residues. Per germline, CDR1 MNHEY and CDR2 SVGEGT. As concerns this clonotype: Its antigen is not known.

TCRdb fed the 5' RACE reads into MiXCR, producing one record per CDR3 protein. The sample yields 400,000 to 450,000 distinct CDR3 sequences, roughly 15% seen once. V usage is TRBV6-2 or TRBV6-3 and J usage is TRBJ2-1; 8 nucleotides align to TRBD1. The clonotype originates from a male donor with ankylosing spondylitis. Sequencing was done on a sample of blood, either unsorted or a sorted T cell fraction (not recorded which). The CDR3 sequence is CASSGLTGTGETEQFF. As DNA, the CDR3 is TGTGCCAGCAGTGGGCTCACCGGGACAGGAGAGACCGAGCAGTTCTTC.